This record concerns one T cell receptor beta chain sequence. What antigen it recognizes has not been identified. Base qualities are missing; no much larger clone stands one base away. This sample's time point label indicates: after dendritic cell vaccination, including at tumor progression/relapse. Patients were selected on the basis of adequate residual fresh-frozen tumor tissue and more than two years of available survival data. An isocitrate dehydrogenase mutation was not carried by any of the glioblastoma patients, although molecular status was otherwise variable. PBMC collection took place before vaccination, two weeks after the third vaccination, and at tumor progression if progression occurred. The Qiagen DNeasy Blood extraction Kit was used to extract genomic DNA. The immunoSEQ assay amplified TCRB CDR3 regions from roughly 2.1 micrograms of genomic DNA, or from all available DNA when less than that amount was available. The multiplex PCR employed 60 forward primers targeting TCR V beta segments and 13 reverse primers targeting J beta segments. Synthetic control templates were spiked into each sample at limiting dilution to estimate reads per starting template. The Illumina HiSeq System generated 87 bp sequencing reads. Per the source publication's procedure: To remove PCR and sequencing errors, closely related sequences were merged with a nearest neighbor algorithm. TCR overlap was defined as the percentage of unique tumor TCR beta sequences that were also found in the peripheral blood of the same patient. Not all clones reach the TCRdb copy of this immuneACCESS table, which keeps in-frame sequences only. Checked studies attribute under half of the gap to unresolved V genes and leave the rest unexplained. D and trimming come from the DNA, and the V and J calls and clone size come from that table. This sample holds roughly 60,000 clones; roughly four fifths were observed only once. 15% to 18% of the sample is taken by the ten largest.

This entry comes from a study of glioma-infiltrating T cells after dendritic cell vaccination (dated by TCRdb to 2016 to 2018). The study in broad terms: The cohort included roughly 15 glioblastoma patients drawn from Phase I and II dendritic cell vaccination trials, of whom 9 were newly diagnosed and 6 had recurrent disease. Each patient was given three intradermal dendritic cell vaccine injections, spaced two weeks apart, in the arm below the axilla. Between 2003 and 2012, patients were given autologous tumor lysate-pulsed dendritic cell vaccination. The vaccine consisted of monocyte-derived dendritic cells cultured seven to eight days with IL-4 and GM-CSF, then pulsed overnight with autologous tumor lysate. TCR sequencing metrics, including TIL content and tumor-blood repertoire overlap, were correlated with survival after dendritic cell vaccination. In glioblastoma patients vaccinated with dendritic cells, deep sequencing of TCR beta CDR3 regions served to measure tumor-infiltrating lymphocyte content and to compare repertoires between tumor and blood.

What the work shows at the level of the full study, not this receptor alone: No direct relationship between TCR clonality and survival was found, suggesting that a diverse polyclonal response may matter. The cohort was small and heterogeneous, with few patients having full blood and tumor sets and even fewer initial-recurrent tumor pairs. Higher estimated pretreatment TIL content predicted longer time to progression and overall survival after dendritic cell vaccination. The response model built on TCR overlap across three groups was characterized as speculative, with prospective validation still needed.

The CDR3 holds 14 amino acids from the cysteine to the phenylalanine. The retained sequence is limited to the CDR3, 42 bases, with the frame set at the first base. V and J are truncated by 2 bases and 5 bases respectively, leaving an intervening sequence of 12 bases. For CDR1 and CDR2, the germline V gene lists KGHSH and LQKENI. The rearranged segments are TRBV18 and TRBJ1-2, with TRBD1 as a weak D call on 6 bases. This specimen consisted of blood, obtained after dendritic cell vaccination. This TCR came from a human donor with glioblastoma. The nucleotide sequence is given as TGTGCCAGCTCACCAGCCGGGGGGACATATGGCTACACCTTC. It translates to CASSPAGGTYGYTF.